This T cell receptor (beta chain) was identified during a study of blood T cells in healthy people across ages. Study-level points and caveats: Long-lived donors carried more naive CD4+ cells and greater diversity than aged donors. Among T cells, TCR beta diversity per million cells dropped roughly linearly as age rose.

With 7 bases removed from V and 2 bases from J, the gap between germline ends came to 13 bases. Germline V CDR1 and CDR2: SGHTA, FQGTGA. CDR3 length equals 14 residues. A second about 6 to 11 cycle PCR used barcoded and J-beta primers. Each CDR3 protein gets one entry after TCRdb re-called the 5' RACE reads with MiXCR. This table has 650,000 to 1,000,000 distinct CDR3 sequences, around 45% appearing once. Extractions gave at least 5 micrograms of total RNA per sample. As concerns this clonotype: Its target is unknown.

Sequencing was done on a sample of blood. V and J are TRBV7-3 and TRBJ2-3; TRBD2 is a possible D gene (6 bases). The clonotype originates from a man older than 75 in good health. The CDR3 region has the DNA TGTGCCAGCAACCAAGGGGAGGTCACAGATACGCAGTATTTT. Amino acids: CASNQGEVTDTQYF.